Listed below are T cell receptor beta chains from one sample, sequenced in a study of blood T cell repertoires in COVID-19. Produced via immunoSEQ multiplex PCR; TCRdb's table is partial and in-frame only. Seen here are under 130,000 clones, 85% to 90% observed once, and the top ten hold around 4.3%. What was sequenced was peripheral blood. The origin of the receptors is a man between 45 and 60 years old with acute or convalescent COVID-19. CDR3s include the opening cysteine and the closing phenylalanine or tryptophan. The D gene is left open where the match is weak. The size entry is marked missing in some rows and otherwise reads once, few, many or a size class.

v_call	d_call	clone_size	j_call	cdr3_aa	cdr3_nt
TRBV19	TRBD1	.	TRBJ1-1	CASSTLQGVNTEAFF	TGTGCCAGTAGTACCCTACAGGGGGTGAACACTGAAGCTTTCTTT
TRBV11-3	TRBD1	few	TRBJ2-7	CASSLGDREDEQYF	TGTGCCAGCAGCTTAGGGGACAGGGAAGACGAGCAGTACTTC
TRBV10-3	.	.	TRBJ1-4	CAIRREGGEKLFF	TGTGCCATCAGAAGGGAAGGGGGAGAAAAACTGTTTTTT
TRBV19	.	.	TRBJ1-5	CASGVGRLSGQPQHF	TGTGCCAGTGGGGTAGGACGCCTTAGCGGGCAGCCCCAGCATTTT
TRBV28	.	.	TRBJ1-2	CATGSPSPLYGYTF	TGTGCCACAGGATCCCCGTCCCCGTTGTATGGCTACACCTTC
TRBV7-6	TRBD2	.	TRBJ2-3	CASSLTGGTDTQYF	TGTGCCAGCAGCTTAACGGGGGGAACAGATACGCAGTATTTT
TRBV4-1	TRBD1	.	TRBJ2-7	CASSQQDRASYEQYF	TGCGCCAGCAGCCAACAAGACAGGGCCTCCTACGAGCAGTACTTC
TRBV27	TRBD1	.	TRBJ1-6	CASTKQGRGSYNSPLHF	TGTGCCAGCACCAAACAGGGGCGCGGCTCCTATAATTCACCCCTCCACTTT
TRBV9	.	once	TRBJ1-2	CASSVEGYGYTF	TGTGCCAGCAGCGTAGAGGGGTATGGCTACACCTTC
TRBV18	TRBD1	.	TRBJ1-5	CASSPEGQGGYSNQPQHF	TGTGCCAGCTCACCAGAAGGCCAGGGGGGATATAGCAATCAGCCCCAGCATTTT
TRBV5-1	.	.	TRBJ2-5	CASSLGLETQYF	TGCGCCAGCAGCTTGGGGCTTGAGACCCAGTACTTC
TRBV5-1	.	.	TRBJ2-2	CATQAEPTNTGELFF	TGCGCCACCCAAGCGGAGCCAACGAACACCGGGGAGCTGTTTTTT
TRBV19	.	.	TRBJ2-7	CASSITLQRVYEQYF	TGTGCCAGTAGTATAACCTTACAGAGAGTCTACGAGCAGTACTTC
TRBV18	.	.	TRBJ1-5	CASSQTGNSNQPQHF	TGTGCCAGCTCGCAAACAGGTAATAGCAATCAGCCCCAGCATTTT
TRBV6-2/TRBV6-3	.	once	TRBJ2-2	CASSYTVNTGELFF	TGTGCCAGCAGTTATACAGTAAACACCGGGGAGCTGTTTTTT
TRBV9	TRBD1	.	TRBJ2-5	CASSAVVRGSDRGETQYF	TGTGCCAGCAGCGCAGTCGTTAGGGGTTCGGACAGGGGTGAGACCCAGTACTTC
TRBV5-1	TRBD2	.	TRBJ2-2	CASSFDGGSTGELFF	TGCGCCAGCAGCTTCGACGGGGGGTCGACCGGGGAGCTGTTTTTT
TRBV27	TRBD1	.	TRBJ2-1	CASSSQGAEYNEQFF	TGTGCCAGCAGTTCACAGGGGGCGGAATACAATGAGCAGTTCTTC
TRBV5-4	.	.	TRBJ2-1	CASSLDPGVGGEQFF	TGTGCCAGCAGCTTGGATCCGGGCGTCGGGGGTGAGCAGTTCTTC
TRBV13	.	.	TRBJ1-2	CASSPGGGYGYTF	TGTGCCAGCAGCCCCGGTGGTGGCTATGGCTACACCTTC
TRBV12-3/TRBV12-4	.	.	TRBJ2-3	CASHRGGTDTQYF	TGTGCCAGTCACCGAGGGGGAACAGATACGCAGTATTTT
TRBV2	TRBD2	.	TRBJ2-7	CASRGGLDPLSSYEQYF	TGTGCCAGCAGGGGGGGACTAGATCCCCTTAGCTCCTACGAGCAGTACTTC
TRBV5-8	.	.	TRBJ1-5	CASSLSEFGVSNQPQHF	TGTGCCAGCAGCTTGTCTGAATTCGGGGTTAGCAATCAGCCCCAGCATTTT
TRBV15	TRBD2	.	TRBJ2-1	CATSRTRGLAGISYNEQFF	TGTGCCACCAGCAGAACCCGTGGACTAGCGGGAATATCCTACAATGAGCAGTTCTTC
TRBV30	.	.	TRBJ2-3	CAWSYGSTDTQYF	TGTGCCTGGAGCTACGGGAGCACAGATACGCAGTATTTT
TRBV27	TRBD1	once	TRBJ1-2	CASSALGDRGRGYTF	TGTGCCAGCAGTGCACTCGGGGACAGGGGGAGAGGCTACACCTTC
TRBV27	.	.	TRBJ1-2	CASSLVGQGNYGYTF	TGTGCCAGCAGTTTAGTAGGGCAGGGCAACTATGGCTACACCTTC
TRBV9	TRBD1	.	TRBJ1-1	CASSVQGDTEAFF	TGTGCCAGCAGCGTACAGGGGGATACTGAAGCTTTCTTT